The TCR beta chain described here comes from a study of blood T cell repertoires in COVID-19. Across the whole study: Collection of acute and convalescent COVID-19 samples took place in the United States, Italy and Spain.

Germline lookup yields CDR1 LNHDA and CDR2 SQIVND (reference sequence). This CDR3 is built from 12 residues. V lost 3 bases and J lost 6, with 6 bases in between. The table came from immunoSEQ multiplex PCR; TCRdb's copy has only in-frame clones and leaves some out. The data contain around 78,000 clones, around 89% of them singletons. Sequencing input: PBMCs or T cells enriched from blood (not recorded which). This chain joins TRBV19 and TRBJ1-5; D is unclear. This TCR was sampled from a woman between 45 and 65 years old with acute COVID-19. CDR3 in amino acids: CASSMRSQPQHF. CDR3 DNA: TGTGCCAGTAGTATGCGAAGTCAGCCCCAGCATTTT.